A selection of T cell receptor beta chains follows, all from one sample in a study of cytotoxic CD8 clonotypes in ibrutinib-treated CLL. TCRdb keeps only in-frame clones here, not all; method: immunoSEQ multiplex PCR. The sample lists about 310,000 clones; roughly 85% were seen once. The sequencing here drew on PBMCs, taken before ibrutinib treatment. The source is a human donor with chronic lymphocytic leukemia. CDR3s include the opening cysteine and the closing phenylalanine or tryptophan. Each record gives: V gene, J gene, D gene, CDR3 protein. A D gene is named only where the DNA matches it firmly.

>TRBV11-1|TRBJ2-5|TRBD1
CASSLSGQGTQYF
>TRBV19|TRBJ2-7|TRBD1
CASSSQSGTGGPYEQYF
>TRBV2|TRBJ2-4|TRBD2
CASSAGLAGFGKNIQYF
>TRBV27|TRBJ2-1|TRBD1
CASSSQGTGYNEQFF
>TRBV9|TRBJ2-3|-
CASTKPSLESTDTQYF
>TRBV7-6|TRBJ2-7|-
CASSLARGGGTSYEQYF
>TRBV10-3|TRBJ2-3|-
CAINSGVNTDTQYF
>TRBV18|TRBJ1-1|-
CASSENTEAFF
>TRBV29-1|TRBJ1-2|TRBD1
CSVRTGGEGGYTF
>TRBV7-8|TRBJ2-2|TRBD2
CASILAGEVGGWTGELFF
>TRBV5-1|TRBJ1-1|-
CASSGRQGETEAFF
>TRBV21-1|TRBJ2-3|-
CASSKGGGRATDTQYF
>TRBV19|TRBJ2-5|TRBD1
CASSLDREETQYF
>TRBV5-1|TRBJ2-7|-
CASSFDSSSYEQYF
>TRBV11-3|TRBJ2-3|-
CASSLPGLEKQYF
>TRBV5-4|TRBJ2-7|TRBD2
CASSRGGSAGPYEQYF